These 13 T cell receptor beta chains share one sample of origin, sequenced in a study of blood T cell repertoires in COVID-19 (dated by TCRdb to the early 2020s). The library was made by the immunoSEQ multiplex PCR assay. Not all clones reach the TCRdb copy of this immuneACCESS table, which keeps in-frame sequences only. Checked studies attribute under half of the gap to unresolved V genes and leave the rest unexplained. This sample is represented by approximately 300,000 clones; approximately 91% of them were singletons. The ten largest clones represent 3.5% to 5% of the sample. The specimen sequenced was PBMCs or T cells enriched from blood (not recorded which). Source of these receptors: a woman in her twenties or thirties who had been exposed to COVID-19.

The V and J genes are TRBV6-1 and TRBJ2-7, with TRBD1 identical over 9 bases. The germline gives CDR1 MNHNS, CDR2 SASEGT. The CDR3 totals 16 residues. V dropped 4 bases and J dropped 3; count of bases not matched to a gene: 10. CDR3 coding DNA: TGTGCCAGCAGTGCAACCGGGACAGGGTATAGCTACGAGCAGTACTTC. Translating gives CASSATGTGYSYEQYF.

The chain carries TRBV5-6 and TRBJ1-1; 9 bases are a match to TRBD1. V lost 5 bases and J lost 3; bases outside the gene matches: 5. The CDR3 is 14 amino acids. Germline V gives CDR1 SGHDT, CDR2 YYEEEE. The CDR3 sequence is CASRSGQGHTEAFF. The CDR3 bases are TGTGCCAGCAGGTCGGGACAGGGACACACTGAAGCTTTCTTT.

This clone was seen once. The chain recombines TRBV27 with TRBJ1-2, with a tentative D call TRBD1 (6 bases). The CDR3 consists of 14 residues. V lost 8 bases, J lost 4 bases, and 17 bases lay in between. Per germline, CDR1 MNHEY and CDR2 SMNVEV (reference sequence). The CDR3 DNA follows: TGTGCCAGCCCGGGACACCCGAATTCCTATGGCTACACCTTC. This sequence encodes CASPGHPNSYGYTF.

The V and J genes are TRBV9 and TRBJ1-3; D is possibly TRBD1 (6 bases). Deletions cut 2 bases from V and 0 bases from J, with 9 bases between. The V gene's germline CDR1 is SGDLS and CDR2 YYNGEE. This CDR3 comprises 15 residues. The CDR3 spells CASSVQDSSGNTIYF. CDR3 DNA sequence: TGTGCCAGCAGCGTCCAGGACAGCTCTGGAAACACCATATATTTT.

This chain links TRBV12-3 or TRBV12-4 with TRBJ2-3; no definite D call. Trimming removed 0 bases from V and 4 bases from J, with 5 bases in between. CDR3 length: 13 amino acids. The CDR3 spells CASSLAPADTQYF. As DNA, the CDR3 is TGTGCCAGCAGTTTAGCCCCTGCAGATACGCAGTATTTT.

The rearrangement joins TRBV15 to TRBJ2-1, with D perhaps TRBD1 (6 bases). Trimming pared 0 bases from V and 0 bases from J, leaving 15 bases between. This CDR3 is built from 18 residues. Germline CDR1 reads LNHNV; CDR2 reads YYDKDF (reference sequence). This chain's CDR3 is CATSRDRVGQSSYNEQFF. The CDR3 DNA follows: TGTGCCACCAGCAGAGATAGGGTGGGACAAAGCTCCTACAATGAGCAGTTCTTC.

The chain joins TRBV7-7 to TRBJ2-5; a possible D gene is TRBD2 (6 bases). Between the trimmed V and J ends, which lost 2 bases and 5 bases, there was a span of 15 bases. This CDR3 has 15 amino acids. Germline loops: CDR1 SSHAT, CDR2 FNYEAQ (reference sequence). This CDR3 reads CASSLNVRGLETQYF. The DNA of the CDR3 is TGTGCCAGCAGCTTAAATGTACGGGGGTTGGAGACCCAGTACTTC. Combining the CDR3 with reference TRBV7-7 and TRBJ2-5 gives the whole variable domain GAGVSQSPRYKVTKRGQDVTLRCDPISSHATLYWYQQALGQGPEFLTYFNYEAQPDKSGLPSDRFSAERPEGSISTLTIQRTEQRDSAMYRCASSLNVRGLETQYFGPGTRLLVL.

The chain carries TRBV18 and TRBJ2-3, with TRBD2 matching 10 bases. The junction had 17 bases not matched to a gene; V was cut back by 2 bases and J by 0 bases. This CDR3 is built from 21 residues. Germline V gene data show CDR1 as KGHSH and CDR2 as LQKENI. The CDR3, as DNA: TGTGCCAGCTCACCATTACGGACTAGCGGCAGGGTCCGTCCTAGCACAGATACGCAGTATTTT. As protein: CASSPLRTSGRVRPSTDTQYF.

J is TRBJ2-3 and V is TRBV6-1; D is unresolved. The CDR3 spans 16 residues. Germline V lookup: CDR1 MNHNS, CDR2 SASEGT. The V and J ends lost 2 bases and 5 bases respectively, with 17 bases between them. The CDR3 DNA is TGTGCCAGCAGTGAACTCCTACTACACTGCATAGATACGCAGTATTTT. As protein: CASSELLLHCIDTQYF.

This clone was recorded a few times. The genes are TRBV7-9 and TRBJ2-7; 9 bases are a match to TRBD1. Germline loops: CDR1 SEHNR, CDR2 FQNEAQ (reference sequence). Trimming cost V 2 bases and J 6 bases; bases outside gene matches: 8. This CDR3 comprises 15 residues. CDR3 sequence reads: CASSLLRDRDFEQYF. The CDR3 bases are TGTGCCAGCAGCTTACTCCGGGACAGGGACTTCGAGCAGTACTTC. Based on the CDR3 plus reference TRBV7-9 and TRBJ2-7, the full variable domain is DTGVSQNPRHKITKRGQNVTFRCDPISEHNRLYWYRQTLGQGPEFLTYFQNEAQLEKSRLLSDRFSAERPKGSFSTLEIQRTEQGDSAMYLCASSLLRDRDFEQYFGPGTRLTVT.

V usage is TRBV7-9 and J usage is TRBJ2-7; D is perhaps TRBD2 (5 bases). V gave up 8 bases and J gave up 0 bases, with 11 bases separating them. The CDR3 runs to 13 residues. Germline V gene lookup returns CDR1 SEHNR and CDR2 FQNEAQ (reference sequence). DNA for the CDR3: TGTGCCAGCCGGGGTCCGGGCTCCTACGAGCAGTACTTC. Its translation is CASRGPGSYEQYF.

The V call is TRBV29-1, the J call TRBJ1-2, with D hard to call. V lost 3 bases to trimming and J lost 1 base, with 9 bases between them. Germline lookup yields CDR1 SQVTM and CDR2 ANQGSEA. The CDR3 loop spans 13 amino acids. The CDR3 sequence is CSVERADNYGYTF. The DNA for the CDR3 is TGCAGCGTTGAGCGCGCGGATAACTATGGCTACACCTTC. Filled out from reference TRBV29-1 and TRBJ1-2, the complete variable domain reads SAVISQKPSRDICQRGTSLTIQCQVDSQVTMMFWYRQQPGQSLTLIATANQGSEATYESGFVIDKFPISRPNLTFSTLTVSNMSPEDSSIYLCSVERADNYGYTFGSGTRLTVV.

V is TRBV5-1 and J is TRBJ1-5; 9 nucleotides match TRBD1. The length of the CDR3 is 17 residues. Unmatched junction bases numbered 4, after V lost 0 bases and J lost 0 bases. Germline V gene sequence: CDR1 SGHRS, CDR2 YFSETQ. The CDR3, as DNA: TGCGCCAGCAGCTTGGGCGGGACAGGGAATAGCAATCAGCCCCAGCATTTT. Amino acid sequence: CASSLGGTGNSNQPQHF.